The TCR beta chain described here comes from a study of breast tumors, draining lymph nodes, adjacent tissues. This clonotype was counted at least ten times. Its target is unknown. TCRdb ran MiXCR on the multiplex PCR reads and lists one entry per CDR3 protein. The sample holds some 250,000 distinct CDR3 sequences, under 40% seen once. CDR3 length: 19 residues. With 9 bases clipped from V and 0 bases from J, the junction kept 17 bases outside the gene matches. Germline CDR1 KGHDR, CDR2 SFDVKD. Study results and caveats: Data only fit, rather than demonstrated, lymph node origin of most tumor T cells. Tumor TCR diversity was below lymph nodes but above nontumor tissue.

Samples came from axillary lymph nodes draining the breast cancer. This receptor was identified in a female donor with breast cancer. Some clones in this sample may be carry-over from other donors' samples. This chain uses TRBV24-1 with TRBJ2-3; 10 bases map to TRBD2. Input material: axillary lymph node tissue. The CDR3 here is CATGGPGLAEISSTDTQYF. As DNA, the CDR3 is TGTGCCACCGGAGGGCCCGGACTAGCGGAGATATCTAGCACAGATACGCAGTATTTT.